These 3 T cell receptor beta chains were sequenced from one sample in a study of blood T cell repertoires in COVID-19. Sequenced by immunoSEQ multiplex PCR; TCRdb stores in-frame clones only, minus some. The data contain some 160,000 clones, approximately 86% of them singletons. Sample: peripheral blood. The source is a woman at least 80 years old with COVID-19, enrolled during active disease.

The chain has TRBV19 and TRBJ2-5; TRBD1 aligns across 10 bases. After removal of 8 bases from V and 5 bases from J, the junction contained 8 bases not matched to a gene. CDR3 size: 14 residues. Germline CDR1 is LNHDA and CDR2 is SQIVND (reference sequence). The CDR3 sequence: CASHRTGGAETQYF. In DNA, the CDR3 is TGTGCCAGTCACAGGACAGGGGGTGCGGAGACCCAGTACTTC.

V usage is TRBV3-1 (or the pseudogene TRBV3-2) and J usage is TRBJ2-3; 9 positions agree with TRBD2. CDR1 is LGHDT and CDR2 is YNNKEL in the germline V gene (reference sequence). The CDR3 is 18 amino acids. Losses at the gene ends were 2 bases for V and 0 bases for J; bases not matched to a gene: 9. This CDR3 is CASSQFPSGGTSTDTQYF. The CDR3 DNA is TGTGCCAGCAGCCAATTCCCCAGCGGGGGGACTAGCACAGATACGCAGTATTTT.

The rearrangement links TRBV5-1 to TRBJ1-6, with TRBD1 as a possible D gene (6 bases). This CDR3 comprises 17 residues. Germline loops: CDR1 SGHRS, CDR2 YFSETQ. Trimming pared 7 bases from V and 0 bases from J, leaving 17 bases between. Written as DNA, the CDR3 is TGCGCCAGCGGCCCTTTGGGGGCTCGCTCCTATAATTCACCCCTCCACTTT. This codes for CASGPLGARSYNSPLHF.